The 22 T cell receptor beta chains reported below all come from one sample, sequenced in a study of shared clonotypes between healthy human individuals (TCRdb year 2020). Libraries came from the immunoSEQ multiplex PCR assay. TCRdb provides this immuneACCESS table in a form limited to in-frame rearrangements. Some clones are lacking; in checked studies, under half of them reflect an unresolved V gene, and why the rest are absent is not known. The sample records around 500,000 clones, 70% to 80% of which are singletons. Of the sample, approximately 12% falls within the top ten clones. Specimen: PBMCs. These TCRs come from a woman between 40 and 50 years old in good health. Some clones in this sample may be carry-over from other donors' samples.

This chain uses TRBV7-9 with TRBJ1-5; a weak D match, TRBD1 (5 bases). Germline CDR1 and CDR2: SEHNR and FQNEAQ (reference sequence). This CDR3 is built from 16 residues. The ends were cut back, 5 bases at V and 9 bases at J, with 23 bases in the middle. CDR3 protein: CASSPTAGARGGPQHF. In DNA form, the CDR3 reads TGTGCCAGCAGCCCTACCGCCGGGGCCCGGGGTGGGCCCCAGCATTTT.

This sequence joins TRBV28 and TRBJ2-5, with unresolved D. CDR3 length: 15 amino acids. Germline CDR1 MDHEN, CDR2 SYDVKM. V was shortened by 3 bases and J by 3 bases, with 14 bases between the two germline ends. The CDR3: CASSLLGSNKETQYF. The CDR3 DNA sequence: TGTGCCAGCAGTTTGTTGGGGTCGAATAAAGAGACCCAGTACTTC. Full variable domain (missing parts from reference TRBV28 and TRBJ2-5): DVKVTQSSRYLVKRTGEKVFLECVQDMDHENMFWYRQDPGLGLRLIYFSYDVKMKEKGDIPEGYSVSREKKERFSLILESASTNQTSMYLCASSLLGSNKETQYFGPGTRLLVL.

The chain has TRBV6-1 and TRBJ2-1; 7 bases line up with TRBD2. The CDR3 is 12 amino acids. V lost 4 bases, J lost 8 bases, and 2 bases stayed unmatched. The germline gives CDR1 MNHNS, CDR2 SASEGT. Here the CDR3 DNA reads TGTGCCAGCAGTGCGACTAGCTATGAGCAGTTCTTC. Residues: CASSATSYEQFF.

The chain employs TRBV5-1 and TRBJ2-4; D call uncertain. Trimming took off 1 base at V and 0 bases at J, with 14 bases between the two ends. The CDR3 runs to 17 residues. The germline V gene encodes CDR1 SGHRS and CDR2 YFSETQ. In nucleotides, the CDR3 is TGCGCCAGCAGCTTGTCTCCCAGCGTAGCAGCCAAAAACATTCAGTACTTC. Its protein is CASSLSPSVAAKNIQYF.

This clone has only one observation. The J gene is TRBJ2-2, the V gene TRBV18, with TRBD2 matching 7 bases. This CDR3 has 16 amino acids. The germline V gene encodes CDR1 KGHSH and CDR2 LQKENI. Trimming took 4 bases from V and 4 from J; bases not matched to a gene: 9. CDR3 in amino acids: CASSRRRGEGTGELFF. Here the CDR3 DNA reads TGTGCCAGCTCACGTCGTCGGGGGGAAGGCACCGGGGAGCTGTTTTTT.

The chain combines TRBV27 with TRBJ2-1, with TRBD2 matching over 11 bases. Looked up from germline, CDR1 is MNHEY and CDR2 is SMNVEV (reference sequence). The CDR3 runs 18 residues. With 6 bases clipped from V and 0 bases from J, the junction kept 10 bases outside the gene matches. DNA of the CDR3: TGTGCCAGCAGCGGTGGGACTAGCGGAACAGCCTCCTACAATGAGCAGTTCTTC. Translation gives CASSGGTSGTASYNEQFF.

As concerns this clone: This likely stems from a read error, as it lies one base from a far larger clone. The chain combines TRBV6-1 with TRBJ2-7; the D gene is possibly TRBD1 (6 bases). Germline assignment: CDR1 MNHNS and CDR2 SASEGT. The CDR3 loop spans 15 amino acids. DNA for the CDR3: TGTGCCATCAGTGAACTGGCAGGGGTACCTTCCGAGCAGTACTTC. Amino acid sequence: CAISELAGVPSEQYF.

The chain has TRBV9 and TRBJ2-1, with D possibly being TRBD1 (6 bases). The germline gives CDR1 SGDLS, CDR2 YYNGEE. The CDR3 length is 15 residues. Trimming took off 3 bases at V and 2 bases at J, with 12 bases between the two ends. The CDR3 loop reads CASSDTGLPYNEQFF. The CDR3 DNA sequence: TGTGCCAGCAGCGACACAGGGTTACCCTACAATGAGCAGTTCTTC.

The rearrangement joins TRBV7-9 to TRBJ2-7, with D possibly TRBD1 on 6 matching bases. V gave up 0 bases and J gave up 2 bases, with 14 bases separating them. The V gene's germline CDR1 is SEHNR and CDR2 FQNEAQ (reference sequence). The CDR3 contains 16 residues. CDR3 nucleotide sequence: TGTGCCAGCAGCTTAGCCGCAGTACAGGGAACCTACGAGCAGTACTTC. This encodes CASSLAAVQGTYEQYF.

V gene TRBV6-5 combines with J gene TRBJ1-1; D is uncertain. The CDR3 is made up of 15 amino acids. Germline CDR1 is MNHEY and CDR2 is SVGAGI. V lost 5 bases to trimming and J lost 1 base, with 14 bases between them. DNA of the CDR3: TGTGCCAGCAGTACTCTACGGGGAGGGAACACTGAAGCTTTCTTT. Translated: CASSTLRGGNTEAFF.

This clone was counted between two and nine times. The rearrangement joins TRBV6-6 to TRBJ1-1; weak D call: TRBD1 (5 bases). Germline V CDR1 and CDR2: MNHNY, SVGAGI (reference sequence). V was pared by 2 bases and J by 1 base, with 8 bases between. This CDR3 has 14 residues. The DNA for the CDR3 is TGTGCCAGCAGTTACGGGGGGAAGAACACTGAAGCTTTCTTT. Amino acids: CASSYGGKNTEAFF.

The chain uses TRBV6-5 and TRBJ1-5; D perhaps matches TRBD1 (5 bases). The germline V gene has CDR1 MNHEY and CDR2 SVGAGI. The CDR3 length is 15 residues. Trimming removed 7 bases at V and 2 bases at J, with 15 bases between. The CDR3 is CASTPGGGGNQPQHF. For the CDR3, the DNA is TGTGCCAGCACTCCCGGCGGGGGAGGCAATCAGCCCCAGCATTTT.

Notes on this clone: This sample also contains other DNA sequences that code for the same CDR3. V is TRBV14 and J is TRBJ2-7; D is undetermined. Germline V gene data show CDR1 as SGHDN and CDR2 as FVKESK. There are 12 residues in the CDR3. V lost 3 bases and J lost 4, with 7 bases in between. The CDR3 region has the DNA TGTGCCAGCAGCCAGCAAGGTTACGAGCAGTACTTC. It codes for CASSQQGYEQYF.

This rearrangement joins TRBV11-3 to TRBJ2-5, with 9 bases lining up with TRBD1. The germline CDR1 and CDR2 sequences are SGHNT and YENEEA. The CDR3 is 15 amino acids. V shed 5 bases and J 5 bases; nucleotides not matched to a gene: 9. The CDR3 nucleotides are TGTGCCAGCAGCCCCCCCGGGACAGGGCACGAGACCCAGTACTTC. Its protein is CASSPPGTGHETQYF.

This clone appeared a single time. The rearrangement uses TRBV5-1 and TRBJ2-7; D is perhaps TRBD1 or TRBD2 (6 bases each). The CDR3 covers 14 residues. The V gene's germline CDR1 is SGHRS and CDR2 YFSETQ. The V end was cut by 7 bases, the J end by 6 bases, with 20 bases between. This CDR3 is CASWDTSGGFEQYF. In DNA form, the CDR3 reads TGCGCCAGCTGGGACACCTCTGGGGGGTTCGAGCAGTACTTC.

The chain employs TRBV6-6 and TRBJ1-4; TRBD1 matches 12 bases. J gave up 8 bases and V 0 bases, and 4 bases lay outside the gene matches. The CDR3 is 16 residues long. Germline CDR1 reads MNHNY; CDR2 reads SVGAGI (reference sequence). The CDR3 region is CASSYSRDRGREKLFF. In DNA, the CDR3 is TGTGCCAGCAGTTACTCGAGGGACAGGGGGCGGGAAAAACTGTTTTTT.

This clone showed up just once. A far larger clone is one nucleotide away, so this likely arose from a read error. Other DNA sequences in the sample encode the same CDR3. The V gene is TRBV11-2, the J gene TRBJ1-5; possibly TRBD1 for D (5 bases). This CDR3 is built from 15 residues. Germline assignment: CDR1 SGHAT and CDR2 FQNNGV. The V gene lost 1 base and the J gene lost 4 bases, with 11 bases spanning the gap. The CDR3: CASSLGGGANQPQHF. In DNA form, the CDR3 reads TGTGCCAGCAGCTTAGGCGGCGGGGCAAATCAGCCCCAGCATTTT.

Concerning this clone itself: This CDR3 is missing its conserved last phenylalanine or tryptophan, likely due to a read error. The chain combines TRBV5-6 with TRBJ1-1, with 8 bases fitting TRBD1. J was trimmed by 1 base and V by 4 bases; bases with no gene match: 6. CDR1 is SGHDT, CDR2 YYEEEE, per germline. The CDR3 loop spans 15 amino acids. In nucleotides, the CDR3 is TGTGCCAGCAGCGCCGACAGGGGAAGGAACACTGAAGCTTTCCTT. Its protein product is CASSADRGRNTEAFL.

A note on this clone: Other DNA sequences in the same sample also yield this CDR3. The chain employs TRBV7-2 and TRBJ2-5; 7 nucleotides match TRBD2. Germline V CDR1 and CDR2: SGHTA, FQGNSA. The CDR3 covers 15 residues. V was pared by 5 bases and J by 0 bases, with 6 bases of the junction left unmatched. The CDR3 nucleotides are TGTGCCAGCAGCCCCGGGACTACCTACCAAGAGACCCAGTACTTC. It codes for CASSPGTTYQETQYF.

This clone turned up a few times. The rearrangement uses TRBV28 and TRBJ2-5, with D unclear. The J call may be in error: the DNA end matches TRBJ2-7 better. The germline CDR1 and CDR2 sequences are MDHEN and SYDVKM. This CDR3 is 11 amino acids long. The CDR3 is CASKTVYEQYF. The CDR3 bases are TGTGCCAGCAAGACGGTCTACGAGCAGTACTTC.

The V gene is TRBV5-4, the J gene TRBJ2-1, with TRBD2 matching 16 bases. Germline V gene lookup returns CDR1 SGHNT and CDR2 YYREEE (reference sequence). Unmatched junction bases numbered 13, after V lost 5 bases and J lost 8 bases. CDR3 length equals 18 residues. The CDR3 is CASSFGTSGRDNGDEQFF. The CDR3, as DNA: TGTGCCAGCAGTTTCGGGACTAGCGGGAGGGATAACGGGGATGAGCAGTTCTTC.

Remarks on this clone: Compared with germline, one end of the junction differs, possibly owing to a read error. The genes are TRBV7-7 and TRBJ2-7; TRBD2 agrees at 12 bases. The CDR3 runs to 15 residues. Germline lookup yields CDR1 SSHAT and CDR2 FNYEAQ (reference sequence). DNA for the CDR3: TGTGCTAGCAGCAGACGACTAGCGGGAGCGGCCGAGCAGTACTTC. Translation: CASSRRLAGAAEQYF.